The 11 T cell receptor beta chains in this list originate from one sample, sequenced in a study of cytomegalovirus exposure and HLA in healthy donors. The PCR had 60 Vbeta and 13 Jbeta primers. Method: immunoSEQ multiplex PCR; TCRdb's copy keeps in-frame clones and lacks some. The profile covers approximately 110,000 clones, with more than 75% appearing a single time and less than 15% taken by the ten largest. The specimen was PBMCs. These receptors were collected from a woman aged 60-75 years in good health and CMV-seropositive.

The chain uses TRBV6-5 and TRBJ1-2; no reliable D call. Germline V gene lookup returns CDR1 MNHEY and CDR2 SVGAGI. The length of the CDR3 is 12 residues. The V gene lost 7 bases and the J gene lost 7 bases, with 13 bases spanning the gap. The CDR3 is CASKAGTSGYTF. In DNA, the CDR3 is TGTGCCAGCAAGGCCGGAACTAGTGGCTACACCTTC.

CDR3 nucleotide sequence: TGTGCCAGCAGTGAGGGGACAGTTTTAGGTCAGCCCCAGCATTTT. This gives the protein CASSEGTVLGQPQHF. The chain has TRBV6-1 and TRBJ1-5; the match to TRBD1 covers 7 bases. The CDR3 spans 15 residues. CDR1 MNHNS and CDR2 SASEGT come from the germline V gene. V shed 3 bases and J 6 bases; nucleotides not matched to a gene: 8.

The rearrangement uses TRBV9 and TRBJ2-5; 7 bases map to TRBD1. The DNA end favors TRBJ2-7, so the J call may be wrong. The CDR3 covers 14 residues. Germline values: CDR1 SGDLS, CDR2 YYNGEE. The CDR3 here is CASSFRQGPYEQYF. Written as DNA, the CDR3 is TGTGCCAGCAGCTTCCGACAGGGACCCTACGAGCAGTACTTC.

CDR3 DNA: TGTGCCAGTACCCCGAGGGGGGGGTACGAGCAGTACTTC. As protein: CASTPRGGYEQYF. The chain joins TRBV19 to TRBJ2-7, with TRBD2 as a possible D gene (7 bases). This CDR3 is 13 amino acids long. The V end was cut by 7 bases, the J end by 4 bases, with 14 bases between. Germline loops: CDR1 LNHDA, CDR2 SQIVND (reference sequence). Combining the CDR3 with reference TRBV19 and TRBJ2-7 gives the whole variable domain DGGITQSPKYLFRKEGQNVTLSCEQNLNHDAMYWYRQDPGQGLRLIYYSQIVNDFQKGDIAEGYSVSREKKESFPLTVTSAQKNPTAFYLCASTPRGGYEQYFGPGTRLTVT.

The chain couples TRBV19 to TRBJ2-1; 9 bases map to TRBD2. With 7 bases clipped from V and 6 bases from J, the junction kept 10 bases outside the gene matches. The CDR3 consists of 15 residues. The V gene's germline CDR1 is LNHDA and CDR2 SQIVND (reference sequence). CDR3 protein: CASMGNSGRRNEQFF. The CDR3 DNA follows: TGTGCCAGTATGGGGAACAGCGGGAGGCGCAATGAGCAGTTCTTC.

The V gene is TRBV6-5, the J gene TRBJ2-3, with D possibly matching TRBD1 (7 bases). CDR1 and CDR2 (germline): MNHEY, SVGAGI. V lost 8 bases to trimming and J lost 6 bases, with 18 bases between them. The CDR3 consists of 14 residues. CDR3 in amino acids: CASRNRGAGDTQYF. The CDR3 DNA is TGTGCCAGCCGAAACAGGGGAGCGGGTGATACGCAGTATTTT.

The chain uses TRBV19 and TRBJ1-2; 8 nucleotides agree with TRBD1. Germline CDR1 is LNHDA and CDR2 is SQIVND (reference sequence). The length of the CDR3 is 16 residues. J lost 5 bases, V lost 3 bases, and 11 bases had no gene match. The CDR3 protein is CASSIPSGGKVYGYTF. The CDR3 bases are TGTGCCAGTAGTATCCCCTCAGGGGGCAAAGTTTATGGCTACACCTTC.

The chain combines TRBV6-6 with TRBJ2-3; 10 bases fit TRBD2. After removal of 7 bases from V and 3 bases from J, the junction contained 7 bases not matched to a gene. This CDR3 has 15 residues. The germline V gene has CDR1 MNHNY and CDR2 SVGAGI (reference sequence). CDR3 coding DNA: TGTGCCAGCAACCGAGCGGGAGGGCAGACAGATACGCAGTATTTT. It is translated as CASNRAGGQTDTQYF.

The chain employs TRBV6-5 and TRBJ1-2, with 10 nucleotides matching TRBD1. This CDR3 contains 13 residues. The V and J ends lost 6 bases and 8 bases, in that order; junction bases with no gene match: 6. CDR1 is MNHEY and CDR2 is SVGAGI in the germline V gene. CDR3 DNA: TGTGCCAGCAGGAGGGACAGGGGCACGGGCTACACCTTC. Its translation: CASRRDRGTGYTF.

The chain has TRBV7-2 and TRBJ2-5, with TRBD2 matching 8 bases. The CDR3 sequence is 18 residues long. Trimming cost V 1 base and J 0 bases; bases outside gene matches: 10. The germline V gene has CDR1 SGHTA and CDR2 FQGNSA. The CDR3 region is CASSLDVLAATYQETQYF. The CDR3 DNA follows: TGTGCCAGCAGCTTAGATGTACTAGCGGCCACGTACCAAGAGACCCAGTACTTC.

This chain connects TRBV18 to TRBJ2-5, with 7 bases aligning to TRBD2. Per the germline V gene, CDR1 is KGHSH and CDR2 is LQKENI. The CDR3 has 13 residues. The V segment lost 5 bases and the J segment 3 bases; nucleotides outside the gene matches: 3. CDR3 residues: CASSLGLKETQYF. Here the CDR3 DNA reads TGTGCCAGCTCATTGGGACTAAAAGAGACCCAGTACTTC.